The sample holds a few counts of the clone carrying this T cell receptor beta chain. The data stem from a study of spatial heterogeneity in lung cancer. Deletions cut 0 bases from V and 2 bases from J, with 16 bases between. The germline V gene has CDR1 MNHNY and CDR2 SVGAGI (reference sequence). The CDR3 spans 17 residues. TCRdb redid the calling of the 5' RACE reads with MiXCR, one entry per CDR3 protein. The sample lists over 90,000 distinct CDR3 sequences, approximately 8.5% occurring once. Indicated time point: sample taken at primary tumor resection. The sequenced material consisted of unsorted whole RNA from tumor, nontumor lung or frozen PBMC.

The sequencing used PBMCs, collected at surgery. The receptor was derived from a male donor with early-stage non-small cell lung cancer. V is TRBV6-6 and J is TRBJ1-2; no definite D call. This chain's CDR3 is CASSYSSGFGLNYGYTF. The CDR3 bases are TGTGCCAGCAGTTACTCGAGCGGGTTTGGTCTAAACTATGGCTACACCTTC.